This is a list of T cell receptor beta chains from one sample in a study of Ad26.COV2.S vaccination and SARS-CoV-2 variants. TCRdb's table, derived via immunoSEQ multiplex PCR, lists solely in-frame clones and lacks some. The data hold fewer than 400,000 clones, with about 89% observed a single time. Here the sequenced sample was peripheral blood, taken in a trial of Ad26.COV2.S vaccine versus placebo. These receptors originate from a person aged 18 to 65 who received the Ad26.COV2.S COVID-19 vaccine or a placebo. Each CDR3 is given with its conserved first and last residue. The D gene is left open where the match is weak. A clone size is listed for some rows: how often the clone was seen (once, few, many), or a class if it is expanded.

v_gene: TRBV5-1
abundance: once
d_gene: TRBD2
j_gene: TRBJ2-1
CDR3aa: CASNQGPTSGRANEQFF
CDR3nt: TGCGCCAGCAATCAGGGCCCTACTAGCGGGAGGGCCAATGAGCAGTTCTTC

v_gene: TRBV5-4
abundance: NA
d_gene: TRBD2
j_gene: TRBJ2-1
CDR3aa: CASSLGAGGEQFF
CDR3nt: TGTGCCAGCAGCTTGGGCGCGGGGGGTGAGCAGTTCTTC

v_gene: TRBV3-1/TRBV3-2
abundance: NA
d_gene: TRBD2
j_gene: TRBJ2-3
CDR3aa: CASSQISGEGTDTQYF
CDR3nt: TGTGCCAGCAGCCAGATTAGCGGGGAGGGCACAGATACGCAGTATTTT

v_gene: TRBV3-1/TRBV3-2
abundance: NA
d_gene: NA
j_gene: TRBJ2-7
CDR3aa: CASSQDLLKGEYF
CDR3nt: TGTGCCAGCAGCCAAGATCTACTCAAAGGGGAGTACTTC

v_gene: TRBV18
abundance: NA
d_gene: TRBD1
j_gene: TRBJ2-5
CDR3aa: CASSPPTGDPETQYF
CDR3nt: TGTGCCAGCTCACCACCGACAGGGGACCCAGAGACCCAGTACTTC

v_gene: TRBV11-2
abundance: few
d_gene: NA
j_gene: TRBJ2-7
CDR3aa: CASSYDPVRGNEQYF
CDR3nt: TGTGCCAGCAGCTACGACCCGGTCCGGGGTAACGAGCAGTACTTC

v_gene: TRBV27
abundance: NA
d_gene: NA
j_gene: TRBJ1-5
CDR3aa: CASSLSGGSNQPQHF
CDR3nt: TGTGCCAGCAGTTTATCCGGGGGTTCAAATCAGCCCCAGCATTTT

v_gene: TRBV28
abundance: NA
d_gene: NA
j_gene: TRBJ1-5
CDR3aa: CASSLRVPRSNQPQHF
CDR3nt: TGTGCCAGCAGTTTAAGAGTGCCGCGAAGCAATCAGCCCCAGCATTTT

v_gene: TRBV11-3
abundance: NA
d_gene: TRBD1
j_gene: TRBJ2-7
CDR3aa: CASSLAGQGKGTYEQYF
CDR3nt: TGTGCCAGCAGCTTAGCGGGACAGGGTAAGGGGACCTACGAGCAGTACTTC

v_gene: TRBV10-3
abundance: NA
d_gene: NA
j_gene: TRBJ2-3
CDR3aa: CAIRVTDTQYF
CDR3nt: TGTGCCATCCGGGTGACAGATACGCAGTATTTT

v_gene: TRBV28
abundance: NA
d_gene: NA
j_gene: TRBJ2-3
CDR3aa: CASSLMGATDTQYF
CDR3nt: TGTGCCAGCAGTTTAATGGGGGCCACAGATACGCAGTATTTT

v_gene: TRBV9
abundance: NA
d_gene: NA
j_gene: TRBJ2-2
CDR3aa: CASSAELASTGELFF
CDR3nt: TGTGCCAGCAGCGCAGAACTAGCATCTACCGGGGAGCTGTTTTTT

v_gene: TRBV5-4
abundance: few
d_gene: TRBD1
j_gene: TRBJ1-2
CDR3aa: CASSLGTANYGYTF
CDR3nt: TGTGCCAGCAGCTTAGGGACAGCTAACTATGGCTACACCTTC

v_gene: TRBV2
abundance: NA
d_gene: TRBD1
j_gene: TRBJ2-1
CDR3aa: CASRPGQLYNEQFF
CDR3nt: TGTGCCAGCAGGCCGGGACAGCTATACAATGAGCAGTTCTTC

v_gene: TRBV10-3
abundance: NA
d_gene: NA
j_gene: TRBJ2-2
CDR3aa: CAISERQMNTGELFF
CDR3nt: TGTGCCATCAGTGAGCGGCAGATGAACACCGGGGAGCTGTTTTTT

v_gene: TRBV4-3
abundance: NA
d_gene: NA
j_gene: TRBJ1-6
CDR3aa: CASSQDGSKTPLHF
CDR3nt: TGCGCCAGCAGCCAAGATGGCTCCAAAACACCCCTCCACTTT

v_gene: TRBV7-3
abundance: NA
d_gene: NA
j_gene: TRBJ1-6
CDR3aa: CASSFGQYNSPLHF
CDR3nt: TGTGCCAGCAGCTTCGGACAGTATAATTCACCCCTCCACTTT

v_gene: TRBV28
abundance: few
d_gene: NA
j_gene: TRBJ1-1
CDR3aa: CASSSLGQSKGAFF
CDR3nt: TGTGCCAGCAGTTCCCTCGGACAGTCAAAAGGAGCTTTCTTT

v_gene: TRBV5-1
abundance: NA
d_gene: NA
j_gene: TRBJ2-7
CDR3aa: CASSLVAGHNYEQYF
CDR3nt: TGCGCCAGCAGCTTGGTCGCGGGACATAACTACGAGCAGTACTTC

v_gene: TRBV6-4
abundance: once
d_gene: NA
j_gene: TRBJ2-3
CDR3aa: CASAPGPGSTDTQYF
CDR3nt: TGTGCCAGCGCCCCCGGGCCCGGTAGCACAGATACGCAGTATTTT

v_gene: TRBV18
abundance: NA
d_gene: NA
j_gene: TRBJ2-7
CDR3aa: CASSPGRDRYEQYF
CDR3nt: TGTGCCAGCTCACCAGGGCGGGACCGCTACGAGCAGTACTTC

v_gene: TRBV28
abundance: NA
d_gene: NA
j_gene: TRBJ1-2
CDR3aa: CASSFLPNYGYTF
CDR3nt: TGTGCCAGCAGTTTCCTCCCGAACTATGGCTACACCTTC

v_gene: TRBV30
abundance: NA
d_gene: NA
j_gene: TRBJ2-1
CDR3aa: CAWSVAILYNEQFF
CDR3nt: TGTGCCTGGAGTGTTGCAATTCTCTACAATGAGCAGTTCTTC

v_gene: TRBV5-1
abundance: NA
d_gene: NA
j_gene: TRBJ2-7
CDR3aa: CASSLEETYEQYF
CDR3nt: TGCGCCAGCAGCTTGGAGGAAACCTACGAGCAGTACTTC

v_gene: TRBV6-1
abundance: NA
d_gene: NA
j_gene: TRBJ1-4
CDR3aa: CASSESGGAYEKLFF
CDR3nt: TGTGCCAGCAGTGAAAGCGGGGGCGCTTATGAAAAACTGTTTTTT

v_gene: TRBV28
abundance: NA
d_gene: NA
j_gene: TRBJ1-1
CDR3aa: CASSLRARAEAFF
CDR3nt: TGTGCCAGCAGTTTAAGGGCAAGGGCTGAAGCTTTCTTT

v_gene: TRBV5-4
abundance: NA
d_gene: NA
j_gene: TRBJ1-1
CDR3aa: CASSLDSGVNTEAFF
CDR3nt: TGTGCCAGCAGCTTGGACTCAGGGGTGAACACTGAAGCTTTCTTT

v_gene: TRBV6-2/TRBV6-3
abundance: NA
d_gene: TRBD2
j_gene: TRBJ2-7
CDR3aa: CASSRLTSGTYEQYF
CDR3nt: TGTGCCAGCAGTAGATTGACTAGCGGGACCTACGAGCAGTACTTC

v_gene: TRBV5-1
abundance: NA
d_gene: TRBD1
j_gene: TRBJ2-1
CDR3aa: CASSSGQGDNEQFF
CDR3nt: TGCGCCAGCAGCTCCGGCCAGGGGGACAATGAGCAGTTCTTC

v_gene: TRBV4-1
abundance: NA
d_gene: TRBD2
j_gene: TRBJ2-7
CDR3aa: CASSLALAGGTYEQYF
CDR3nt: TGCGCCAGCAGCCTAGCCCTAGCGGGTGGGACCTACGAGCAGTACTTC

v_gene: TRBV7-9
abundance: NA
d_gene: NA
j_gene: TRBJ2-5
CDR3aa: CASSPLRRMQETQYF
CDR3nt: TGTGCCAGCAGCCCTTTGAGGCGAATGCAAGAGACCCAGTACTTC

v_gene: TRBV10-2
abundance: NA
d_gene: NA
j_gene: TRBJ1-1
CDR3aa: CASSPSTGKYTEAFF
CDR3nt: TGCGCCAGCAGCCCATCCACCGGGAAGTACACTGAAGCTTTCTTT

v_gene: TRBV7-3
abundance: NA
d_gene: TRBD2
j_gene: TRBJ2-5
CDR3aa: CASSYLAGVLETQYF
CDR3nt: TGTGCCAGCAGCTACCTAGCGGGAGTTTTGGAGACCCAGTACTTC

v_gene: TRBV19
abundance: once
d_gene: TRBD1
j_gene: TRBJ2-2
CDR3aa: CASSTGTANTGELFF
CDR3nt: TGTGCCAGTAGTACGGGGACAGCGAACACCGGGGAGCTGTTTTTT

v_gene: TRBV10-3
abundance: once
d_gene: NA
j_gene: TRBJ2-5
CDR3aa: CAISESAAGGETQYF
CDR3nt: TGTGCCATCAGTGAGTCGGCTGCTGGGGGGGAGACCCAGTACTTC

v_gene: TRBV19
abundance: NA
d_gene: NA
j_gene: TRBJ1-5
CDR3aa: CASTPRGALNFQPQHF
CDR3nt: TGTGCCAGTACCCCGAGAGGGGCCCTTAACTTTCAGCCCCAGCATTTT

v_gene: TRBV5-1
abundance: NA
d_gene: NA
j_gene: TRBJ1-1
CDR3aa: CASRDQWDTEAFF
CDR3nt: TGCGCCAGCAGGGACCAATGGGACACTGAAGCTTTCTTT

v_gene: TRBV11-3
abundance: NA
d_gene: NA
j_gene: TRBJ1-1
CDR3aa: CASSLAPRGQGTEAFF
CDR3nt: TGTGCCAGCAGCTTAGCCCCCAGGGGCCAGGGCACTGAAGCTTTCTTT

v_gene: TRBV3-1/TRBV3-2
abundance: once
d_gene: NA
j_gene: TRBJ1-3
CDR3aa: CASSHTSSGNTIYF
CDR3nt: TGTGCCAGCAGCCACACCAGTTCTGGAAACACCATATATTTT

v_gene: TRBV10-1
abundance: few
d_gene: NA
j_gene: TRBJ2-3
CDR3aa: CASSAGQSQYF
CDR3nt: TGCGCCAGCAGTGCAGGACAGTCGCAGTATTTT

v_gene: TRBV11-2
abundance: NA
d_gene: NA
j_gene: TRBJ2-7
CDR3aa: CASSLIQGNEQYF
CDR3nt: TGTGCCAGCAGCTTAATACAGGGAAACGAGCAGTACTTC

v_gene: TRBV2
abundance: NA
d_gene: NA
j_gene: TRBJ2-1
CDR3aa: CASGFHNEQFF
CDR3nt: TGTGCCAGCGGTTTCCACAATGAGCAGTTCTTC

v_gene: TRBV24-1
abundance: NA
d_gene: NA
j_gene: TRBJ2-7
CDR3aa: CATSEKGTTAYEQYF
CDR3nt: TGTGCCACCAGTGAGAAGGGTACGACAGCCTACGAGCAGTACTTC

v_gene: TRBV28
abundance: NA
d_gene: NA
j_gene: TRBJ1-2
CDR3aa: CASSLYSGGYTF
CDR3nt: TGTGCCAGCAGCCTCTATTCGGGCGGCTACACCTTC

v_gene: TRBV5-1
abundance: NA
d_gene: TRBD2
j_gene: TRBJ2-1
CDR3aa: CASSFRNSGMGNEQFF
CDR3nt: TGCGCCAGCAGCTTTCGGAATAGCGGGATGGGCAATGAGCAGTTCTTC

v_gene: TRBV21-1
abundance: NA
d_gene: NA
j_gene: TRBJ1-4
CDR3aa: CASIPLPGATNEKLFF
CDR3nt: TGTGCCAGCATCCCCCTCCCCGGGGCGACTAATGAAAAACTGTTTTTT

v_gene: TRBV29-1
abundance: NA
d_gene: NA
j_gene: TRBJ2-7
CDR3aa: CSVAPREKGEQYF
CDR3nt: TGCAGCGTTGCGCCCAGGGAGAAGGGCGAGCAGTACTTC

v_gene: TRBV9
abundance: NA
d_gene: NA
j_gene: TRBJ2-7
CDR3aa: CASSVVAGSTYEQYF
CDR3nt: TGTGCCAGCAGCGTAGTGGCAGGGTCCACCTACGAGCAGTACTTC

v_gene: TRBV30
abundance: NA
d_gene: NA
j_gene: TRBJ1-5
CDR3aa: CAWSARGPSRNQPQHF
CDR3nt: TGTGCCTGGAGTGCCCGGGGCCCGTCGCGCAATCAGCCCCAGCATTTT

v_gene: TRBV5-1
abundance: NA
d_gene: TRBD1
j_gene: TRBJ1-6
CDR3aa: CASSSRDRSSPLHF
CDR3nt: TGCGCCAGCAGCTCCCGGGACAGAAGTTCACCCCTCCACTTT

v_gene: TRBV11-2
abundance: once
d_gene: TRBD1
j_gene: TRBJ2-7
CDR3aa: CASSQGQGAYEQYF
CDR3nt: TGTGCCAGCAGTCAAGGACAGGGGGCCTACGAGCAGTACTTC

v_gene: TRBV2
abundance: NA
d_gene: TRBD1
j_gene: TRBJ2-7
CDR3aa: CASSSILDRGLWEQYF
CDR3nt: TGTGCCAGCAGTTCCATACTCGACAGGGGGCTCTGGGAGCAGTACTTC

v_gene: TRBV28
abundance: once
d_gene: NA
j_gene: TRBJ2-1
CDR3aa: CATSQDYNEQFF
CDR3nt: TGTGCCACCTCCCAGGACTACAATGAGCAGTTCTTC

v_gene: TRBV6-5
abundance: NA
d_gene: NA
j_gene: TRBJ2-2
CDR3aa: CASGSRGIAGELFF
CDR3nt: TGTGCCAGCGGTAGCAGGGGAATCGCCGGGGAGCTGTTTTTT

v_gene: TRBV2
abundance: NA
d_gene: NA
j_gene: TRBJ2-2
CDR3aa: CASNILNTGELFF
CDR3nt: TGTGCCAGCAATATCCTGAACACCGGGGAGCTGTTTTTT